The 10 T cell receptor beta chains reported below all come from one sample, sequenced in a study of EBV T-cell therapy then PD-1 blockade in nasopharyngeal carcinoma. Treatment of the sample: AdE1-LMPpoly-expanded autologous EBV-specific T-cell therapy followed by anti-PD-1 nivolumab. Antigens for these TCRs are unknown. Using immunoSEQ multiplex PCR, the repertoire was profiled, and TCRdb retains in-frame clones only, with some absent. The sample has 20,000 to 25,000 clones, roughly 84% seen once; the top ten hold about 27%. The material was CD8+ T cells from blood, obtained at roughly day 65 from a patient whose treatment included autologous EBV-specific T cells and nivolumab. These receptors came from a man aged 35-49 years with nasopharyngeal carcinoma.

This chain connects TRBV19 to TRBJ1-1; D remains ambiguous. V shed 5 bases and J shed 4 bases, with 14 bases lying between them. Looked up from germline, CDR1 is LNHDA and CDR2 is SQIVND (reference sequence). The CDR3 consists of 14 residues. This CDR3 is CASSRYPSVTEAFF. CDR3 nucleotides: TGTGCCAGTAGTCGGTACCCAAGCGTCACTGAAGCTTTCTTT. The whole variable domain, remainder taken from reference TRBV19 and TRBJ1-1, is DGGITQSPKYLFRKEGQNVTLSCEQNLNHDAMYWYRQDPGQGLRLIYYSQIVNDFQKGDIAEGYSVSREKKESFPLTVTSAQKNPTAFYLCASSRYPSVTEAFFGQGTRLTVV.

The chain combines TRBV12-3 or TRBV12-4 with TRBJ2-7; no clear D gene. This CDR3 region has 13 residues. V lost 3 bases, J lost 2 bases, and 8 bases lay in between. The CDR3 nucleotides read TGTGCCAGCAGTTTTATGGGCCCCTACGAGCAGTACTTC. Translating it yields CASSFMGPYEQYF.

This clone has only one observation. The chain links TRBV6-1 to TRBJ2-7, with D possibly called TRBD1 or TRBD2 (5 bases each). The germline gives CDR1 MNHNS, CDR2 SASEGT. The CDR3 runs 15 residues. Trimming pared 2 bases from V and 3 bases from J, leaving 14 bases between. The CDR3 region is CASSEWETANYEQYF. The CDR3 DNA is TGTGCCAGCAGTGAATGGGAGACAGCAAACTACGAGCAGTACTTC.

CDR3 DNA: TGTGCCAGCAGCGTCCAGGGAGCGGGGGGAGTGAATACGCAGTATTTT. Amino acid sequence: CASSVQGAGGVNTQYF. The rearrangement links TRBV9 to TRBJ2-3; 9 nucleotides match TRBD2. This CDR3 has 16 amino acids. CDR1 SGDLS and CDR2 YYNGEE come from the germline V gene. The ends lost 2 bases at V and 7 bases at J; junction bases unmatched: 11.

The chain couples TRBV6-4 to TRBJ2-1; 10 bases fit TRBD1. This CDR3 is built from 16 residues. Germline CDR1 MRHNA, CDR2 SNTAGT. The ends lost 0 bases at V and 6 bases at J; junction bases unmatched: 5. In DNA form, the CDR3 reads TGTGCCAGCAGTGACTCCCCGGACAGGGGGGGCAATGAGCAGTTCTTC. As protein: CASSDSPDRGGNEQFF.

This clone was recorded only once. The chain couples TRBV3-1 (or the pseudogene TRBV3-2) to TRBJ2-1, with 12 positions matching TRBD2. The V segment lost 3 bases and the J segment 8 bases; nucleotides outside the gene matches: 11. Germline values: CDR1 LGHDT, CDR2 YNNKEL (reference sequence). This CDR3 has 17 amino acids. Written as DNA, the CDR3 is TGTGCCAGCAGCCATTTAGTAAGGACTAGCGGGGTTGATGAGCAGTTCTTC. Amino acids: CASSHLVRTSGVDEQFF.

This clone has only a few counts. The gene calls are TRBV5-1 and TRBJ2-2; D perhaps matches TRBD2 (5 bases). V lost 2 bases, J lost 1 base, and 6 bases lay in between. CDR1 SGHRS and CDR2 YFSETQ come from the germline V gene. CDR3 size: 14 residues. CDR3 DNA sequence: TGCGCCAGCAGCTTCGGAGGGAACACCGGGGAGCTGTTTTTT. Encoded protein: CASSFGGNTGELFF.

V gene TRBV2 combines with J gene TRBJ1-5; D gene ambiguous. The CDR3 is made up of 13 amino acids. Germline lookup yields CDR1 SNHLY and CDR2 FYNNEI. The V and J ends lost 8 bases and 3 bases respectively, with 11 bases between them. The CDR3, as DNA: TGTGCCAGCGAGGGTCAGCTCAATCAGCCCCAGCATTTT. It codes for CASEGQLNQPQHF.

This CDR3 is CASSVYTREDTGELFF. CDR3 DNA: TGTGCCAGCAGCGTATACACCCGGGAGGACACCGGGGAGCTGTTTTTT. The chain couples TRBV9 to TRBJ2-2, with 7 bases matching TRBD2. This CDR3 is 16 amino acids long. Germline CDR1 SGDLS, CDR2 YYNGEE. Trimming removed 1 base from V and 3 bases from J; junction bases left unmatched: 6.

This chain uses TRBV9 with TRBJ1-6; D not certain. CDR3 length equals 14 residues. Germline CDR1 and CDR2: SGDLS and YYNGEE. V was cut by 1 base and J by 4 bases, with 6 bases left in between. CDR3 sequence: CASSVTVYNSPLHF. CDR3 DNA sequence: TGTGCCAGCAGCGTAACGGTATATAATTCACCCCTCCACTTT.